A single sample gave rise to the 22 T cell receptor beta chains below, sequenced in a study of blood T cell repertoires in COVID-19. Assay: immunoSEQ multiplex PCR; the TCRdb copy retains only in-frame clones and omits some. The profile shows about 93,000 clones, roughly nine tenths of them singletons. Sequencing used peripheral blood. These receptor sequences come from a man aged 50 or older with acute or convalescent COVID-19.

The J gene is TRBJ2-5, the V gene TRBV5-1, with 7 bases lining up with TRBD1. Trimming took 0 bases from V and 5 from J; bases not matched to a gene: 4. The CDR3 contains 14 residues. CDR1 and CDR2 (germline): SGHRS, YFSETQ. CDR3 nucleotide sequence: TGCGCCAGCAGCTTGGAGGGACAGTGGGAGACCCAGTACTTC. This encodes CASSLEGQWETQYF.

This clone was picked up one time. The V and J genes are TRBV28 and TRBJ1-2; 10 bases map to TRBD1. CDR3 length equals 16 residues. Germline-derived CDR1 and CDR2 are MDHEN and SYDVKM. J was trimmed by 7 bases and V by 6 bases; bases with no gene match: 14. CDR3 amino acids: CASSPTDRGRSGGYTF. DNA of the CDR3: TGTGCCAGCAGCCCAACCGACAGGGGGCGGTCTGGTGGCTACACCTTC.

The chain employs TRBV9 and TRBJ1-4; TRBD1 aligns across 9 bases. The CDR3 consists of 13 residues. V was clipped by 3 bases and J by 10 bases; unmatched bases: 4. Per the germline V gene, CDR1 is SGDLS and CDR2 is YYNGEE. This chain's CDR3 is CASSGATGGKLFF. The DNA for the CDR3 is TGTGCCAGCAGCGGAGCGACAGGGGGAAAACTGTTTTTT.

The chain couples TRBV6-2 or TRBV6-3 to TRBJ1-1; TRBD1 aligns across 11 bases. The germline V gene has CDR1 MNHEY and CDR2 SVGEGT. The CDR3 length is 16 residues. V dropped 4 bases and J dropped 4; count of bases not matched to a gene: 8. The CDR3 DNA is TGTGCCAGCAGTTGGACAGGGGGCGTTGAGGGCACTGAAGCTTTCTTT. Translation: CASSWTGGVEGTEAFF.

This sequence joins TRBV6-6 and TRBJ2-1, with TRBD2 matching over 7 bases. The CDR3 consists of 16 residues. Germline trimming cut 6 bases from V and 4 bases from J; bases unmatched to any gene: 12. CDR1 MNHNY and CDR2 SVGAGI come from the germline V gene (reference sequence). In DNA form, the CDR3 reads TGTGCCAGCAGCCTTACTAGCGCCGCAGCTTACAATGAGCAGTTCTTC. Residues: CASSLTSAAAYNEQFF.

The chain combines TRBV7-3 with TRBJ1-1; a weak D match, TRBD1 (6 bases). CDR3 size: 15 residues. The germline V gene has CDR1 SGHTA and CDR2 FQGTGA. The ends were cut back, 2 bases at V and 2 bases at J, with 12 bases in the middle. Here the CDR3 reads CASSLGPGANTEAFF. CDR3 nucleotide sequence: TGTGCCAGCAGCTTAGGTCCAGGGGCTAACACTGAAGCTTTCTTT.

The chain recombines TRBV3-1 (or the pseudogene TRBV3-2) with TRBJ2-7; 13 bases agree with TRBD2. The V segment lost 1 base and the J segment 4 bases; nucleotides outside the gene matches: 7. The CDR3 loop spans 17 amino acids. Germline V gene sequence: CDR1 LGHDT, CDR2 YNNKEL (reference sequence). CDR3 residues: CASSQGFGLAGAYEQYV. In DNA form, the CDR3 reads TGTGCCAGCAGCCAAGGTTTTGGACTAGCGGGGGCGTACGAGCAGTACGTC.

Written as DNA, the CDR3 is TGTGCCAGCGTACGGACAGGTCGGAACACCGGGGAGCTGTTTTTT. Translation gives CASVRTGRNTGELFF. The gene calls are TRBV7-9 and TRBJ2-2; 7 bases align to TRBD1. Germline CDR1 is SEHNR and CDR2 is FQNEAQ (reference sequence). Unmatched junction bases numbered 7, after V lost 8 bases and J lost 1 base. The CDR3 loop spans 15 amino acids.

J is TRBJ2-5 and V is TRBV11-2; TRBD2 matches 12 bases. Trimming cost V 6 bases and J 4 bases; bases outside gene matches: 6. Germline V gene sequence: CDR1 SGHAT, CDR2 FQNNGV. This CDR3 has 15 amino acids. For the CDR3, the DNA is TGTGCCAGCAGGAGACTAGCGGGAGCGGGAGAGACCCAGTACTTC. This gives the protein CASRRLAGAGETQYF.

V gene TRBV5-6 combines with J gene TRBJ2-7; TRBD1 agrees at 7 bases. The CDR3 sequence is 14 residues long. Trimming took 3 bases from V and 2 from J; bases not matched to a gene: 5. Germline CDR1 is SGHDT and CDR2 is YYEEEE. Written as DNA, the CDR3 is TGTGCCAGCAGCTCTAACAGGGGTGCCTACGAGCAGTACTTC. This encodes CASSSNRGAYEQYF. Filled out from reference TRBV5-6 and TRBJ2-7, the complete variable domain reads DAGVTQSPTHLIKTRGQQVTLRCSPKSGHDTVSWYQQALGQGPQFIFQYYEEEERQRGNFPDRFSGHQFPNYSSELNVNALLLGDSALYLCASSSNRGAYEQYFGPGTRLTVT.

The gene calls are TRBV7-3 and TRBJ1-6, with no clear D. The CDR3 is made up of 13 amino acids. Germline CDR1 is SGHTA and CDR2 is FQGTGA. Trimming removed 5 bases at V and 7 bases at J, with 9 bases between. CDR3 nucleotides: TGTGCCAGCAGCCTCCACAAGAATTCACCCCTCCACTTT. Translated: CASSLHKNSPLHF. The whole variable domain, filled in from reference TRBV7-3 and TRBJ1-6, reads GAGVSQTPSNKVTEKGKYVELRCDPISGHTALYWYRQSLGQGPEFLIYFQGTGAADDSGLPNDRFFAVRPEGSVSTLKIQRTERGDSAVYLCASSLHKNSPLHFGNGTRLTVT.

The CDR3 here is CSVGTGGPNTIYF. CDR3 DNA: TGCAGCGTTGGAACAGGGGGACCGAACACCATATATTTT. V gene TRBV29-1 combines with J gene TRBJ1-3; TRBD1 aligns across 8 bases. The CDR3 consists of 13 residues. Germline-derived CDR1 and CDR2 are SQVTM and ANQGSEA. With V trimmed by 4 bases and J by 7 bases, 6 bases remained unmatched.

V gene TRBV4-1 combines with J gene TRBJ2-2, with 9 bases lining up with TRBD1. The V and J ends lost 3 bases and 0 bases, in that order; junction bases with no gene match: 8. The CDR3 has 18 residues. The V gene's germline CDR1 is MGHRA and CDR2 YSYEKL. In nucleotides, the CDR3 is TGCGCCAGCAGCCACCGGGACAGGGTAAGGGCGAACACCGGGGAGCTGTTTTTT. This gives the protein CASSHRDRVRANTGELFF.

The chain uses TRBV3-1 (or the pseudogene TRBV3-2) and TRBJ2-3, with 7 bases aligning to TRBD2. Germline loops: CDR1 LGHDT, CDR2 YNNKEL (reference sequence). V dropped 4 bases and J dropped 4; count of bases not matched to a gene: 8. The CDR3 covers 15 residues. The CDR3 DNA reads TGTGCCAGCAGCCCTGGACTAGTATCGCCAGATACGCAGTATTTT. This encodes CASSPGLVSPDTQYF.

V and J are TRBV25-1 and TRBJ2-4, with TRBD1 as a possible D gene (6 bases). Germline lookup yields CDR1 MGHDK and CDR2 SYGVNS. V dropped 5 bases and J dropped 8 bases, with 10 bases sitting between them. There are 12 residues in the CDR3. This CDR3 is CASSPGDHIQYF. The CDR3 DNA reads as TGTGCCAGCAGTCCAGGGGATCACATTCAGTACTTC.

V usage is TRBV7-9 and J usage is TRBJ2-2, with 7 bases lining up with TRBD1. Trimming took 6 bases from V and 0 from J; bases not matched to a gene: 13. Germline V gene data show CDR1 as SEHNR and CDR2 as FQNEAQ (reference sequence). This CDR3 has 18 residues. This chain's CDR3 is CASSRLMTGTTNTGELFF. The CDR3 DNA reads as TGTGCCAGCAGTCGCCTAATGACAGGGACCACGAACACCGGGGAGCTGTTTTTT.

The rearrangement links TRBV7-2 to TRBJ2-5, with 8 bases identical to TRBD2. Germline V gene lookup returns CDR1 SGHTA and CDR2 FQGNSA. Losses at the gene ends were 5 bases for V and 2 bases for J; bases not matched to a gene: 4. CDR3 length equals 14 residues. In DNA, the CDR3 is TGTGCCAGCAGCATACCTAGCGGGCAAGAGACCCAGTACTTC. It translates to CASSIPSGQETQYF.

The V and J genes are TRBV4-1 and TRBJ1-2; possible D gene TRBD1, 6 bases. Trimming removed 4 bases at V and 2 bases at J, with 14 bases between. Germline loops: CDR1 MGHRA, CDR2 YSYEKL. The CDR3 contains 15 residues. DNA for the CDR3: TGCGCCAGCAGCCCTACTGACGACAGGAACTATGGCTACACCTTC. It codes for CASSPTDDRNYGYTF.

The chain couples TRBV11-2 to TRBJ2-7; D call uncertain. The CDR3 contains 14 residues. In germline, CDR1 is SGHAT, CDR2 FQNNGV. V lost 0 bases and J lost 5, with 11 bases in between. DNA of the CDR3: TGTGCCAGCAGCTTAGAGTTTAGTCTCCACGAGCAGTACTTC. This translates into CASSLEFSLHEQYF.

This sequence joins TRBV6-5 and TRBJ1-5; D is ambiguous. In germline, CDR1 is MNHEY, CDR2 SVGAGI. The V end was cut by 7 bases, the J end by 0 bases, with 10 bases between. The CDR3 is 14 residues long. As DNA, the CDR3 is TGTGCCAGCACCCCGGACTTTAGCAATCAGCCCCAGCATTTT. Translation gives CASTPDFSNQPQHF.

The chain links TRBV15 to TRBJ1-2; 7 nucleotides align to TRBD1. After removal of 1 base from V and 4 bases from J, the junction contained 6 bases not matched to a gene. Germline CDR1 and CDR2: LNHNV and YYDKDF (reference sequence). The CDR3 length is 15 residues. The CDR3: CATSRGGQEGYGYTF. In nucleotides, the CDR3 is TGTGCCACCAGCAGAGGTGGACAGGAGGGCTATGGCTACACCTTC.

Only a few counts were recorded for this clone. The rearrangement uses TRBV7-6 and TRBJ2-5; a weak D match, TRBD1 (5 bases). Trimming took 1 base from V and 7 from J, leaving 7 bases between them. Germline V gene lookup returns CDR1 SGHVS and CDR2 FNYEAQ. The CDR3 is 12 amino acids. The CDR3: CASSLGQGTQYF. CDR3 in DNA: TGTGCCAGCAGCTTAGGCCAGGGGACCCAGTACTTC.